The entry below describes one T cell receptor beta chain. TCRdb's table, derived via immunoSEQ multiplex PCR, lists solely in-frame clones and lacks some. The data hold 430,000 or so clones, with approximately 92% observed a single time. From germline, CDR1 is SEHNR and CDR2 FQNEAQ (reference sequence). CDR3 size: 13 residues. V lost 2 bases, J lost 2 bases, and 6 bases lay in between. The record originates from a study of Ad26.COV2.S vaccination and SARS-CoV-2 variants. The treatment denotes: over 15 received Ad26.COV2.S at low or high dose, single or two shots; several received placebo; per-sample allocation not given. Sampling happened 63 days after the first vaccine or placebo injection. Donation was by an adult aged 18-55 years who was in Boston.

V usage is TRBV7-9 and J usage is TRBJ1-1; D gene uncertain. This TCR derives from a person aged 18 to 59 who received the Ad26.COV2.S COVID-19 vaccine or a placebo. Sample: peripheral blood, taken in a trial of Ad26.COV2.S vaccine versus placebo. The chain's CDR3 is CASSLSENTEAFF. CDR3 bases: TGTGCCAGCAGCTTATCGGAAAACACTGAAGCTTTCTTT.